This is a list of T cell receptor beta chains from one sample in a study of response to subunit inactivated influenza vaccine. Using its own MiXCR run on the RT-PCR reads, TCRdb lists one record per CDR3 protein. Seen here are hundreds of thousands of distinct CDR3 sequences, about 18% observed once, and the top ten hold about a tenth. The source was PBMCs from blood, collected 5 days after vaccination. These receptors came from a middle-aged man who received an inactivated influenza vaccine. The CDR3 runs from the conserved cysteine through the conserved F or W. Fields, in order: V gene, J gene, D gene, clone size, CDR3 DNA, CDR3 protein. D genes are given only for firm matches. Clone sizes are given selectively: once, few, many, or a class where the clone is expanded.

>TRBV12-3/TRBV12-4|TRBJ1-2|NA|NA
TGTGCCAGCAGTCTAAGAGCAGGAGCTAACTATGGCTACACCTTC
CASSLRAGANYGYTF
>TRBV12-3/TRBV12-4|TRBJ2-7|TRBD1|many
TGTGCCAGCAGTTTTACAGGGGGCTCCTACGAGCAGTACTTC
CASSFTGGSYEQYF
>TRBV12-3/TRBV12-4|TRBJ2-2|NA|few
TGTGCCAGCACCACCGTCAGGGACACCGGGGAGCTGTTTTTT
CASTTVRDTGELFF
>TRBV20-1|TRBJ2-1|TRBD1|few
TGCAGTACTTCCAGGGGGAACTACAATGAGCAGTTCTTC
CSTSRGNYNEQFF
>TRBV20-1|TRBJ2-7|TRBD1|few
TGCAGTGCTAGGGACAGGGAGTACGAGCAGTACTTC
CSARDREYEQYF
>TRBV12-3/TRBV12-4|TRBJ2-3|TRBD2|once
TGTGCCAGCAGTCAACCGGGACTAGCGGGGGGGAAGCAGTATTTT
CASSQPGLAGGKQYF
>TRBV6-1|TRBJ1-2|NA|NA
TGTGCCAGCAGCCGAACAGGGCTGGTGTCTGGCTACACCTTC
CASSRTGLVSGYTF
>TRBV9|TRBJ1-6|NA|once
TGTGCCAGCAGCGTAGCTACGGGAAGGGATTCACCCCTCCACTTT
CASSVATGRDSPLHF
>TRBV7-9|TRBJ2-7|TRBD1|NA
TGTGCCAGCAGCCAGTACCGGGACAGGGGCCACGAGCAGTACTTC
CASSQYRDRGHEQYF
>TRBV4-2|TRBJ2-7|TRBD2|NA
TGTGCCAGCAGCCGCGGGACTAGCGACGAGCAGTACTTC
CASSRGTSDEQYF
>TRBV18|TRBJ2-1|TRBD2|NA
TGTGCCAGCTCACCGCGGACTAGCGGGGGGGCGGCCTACAATGAGCAGTTCTTC
CASSPRTSGGAAYNEQFF
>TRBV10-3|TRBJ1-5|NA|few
TGTGCCATCAGTGAGTGGGGAACATCTCATCAGCCCCAGCATTTT
CAISEWGTSHQPQHF
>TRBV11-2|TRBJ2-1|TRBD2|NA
TGTGCCAGCAGCTTAAGACTAGCGGGGGGAACTGAGCAGTTCTTC
CASSLRLAGGTEQFF
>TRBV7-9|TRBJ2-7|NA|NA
TGTGCCAGCAGCCCGCGTGTGACGGGGGAGCAGTACTTC
CASSPRVTGEQYF
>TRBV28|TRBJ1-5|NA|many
TGTGCCAGCAGTTCGTTATCATCCGGACTTTTCACTCAGCCCCAGCATTTT
CASSSLSSGLFTQPQHF
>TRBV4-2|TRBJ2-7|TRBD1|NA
TGTGCCAGCAGCCAAGGGGACAGGGGGACAAGGAGAAGCTACGAGCAGTACTTC
CASSQGDRGTRRSYEQYF
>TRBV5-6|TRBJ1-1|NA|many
TGTGCCAGCAGCTTGGCCACTGAAGCTTTCTTT
CASSLATEAFF
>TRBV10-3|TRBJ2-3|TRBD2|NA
TGTGCCATCAGTGAGTCGCTAGCGGGAGTGAGTGGCACAGATACGCAGTATTTT
CAISESLAGVSGTDTQYF
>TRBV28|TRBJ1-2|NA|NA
TGTGCCAGCAGTTTATTGTGGGACCCGGAAGGAGTTAACTATGGCTACACCTTC
CASSLLWDPEGVNYGYTF
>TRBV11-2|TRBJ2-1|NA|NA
TGTGCCAGCAGCTTAAATGGGGGCTCACACAATGAGCAGTTCTTC
CASSLNGGSHNEQFF
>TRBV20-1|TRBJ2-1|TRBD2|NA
TGCAGTGCTAGAGGCCCGACGACTAGCGGGGGGGCGCAGTTCTTC
CSARGPTTSGGAQFF
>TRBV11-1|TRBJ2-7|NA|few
TGTGCCAGCAGCCCCCGGGGCAGGGGTGCCTACGAGCAGTACTTC
CASSPRGRGAYEQYF
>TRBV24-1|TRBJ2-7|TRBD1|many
TGTGCCACCAGTGAAGGGACAGGGTTGAAGCAGTACTTC
CATSEGTGLKQYF
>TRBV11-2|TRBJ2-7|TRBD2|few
TGTGCCAGCAGCTGGTTTCTAGCGGGGGGGCAGTACGAGCAGTACTTC
CASSWFLAGGQYEQYF
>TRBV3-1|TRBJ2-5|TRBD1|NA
TGTGCCAGCAGTTGGGACAGGTCGTGGGAGACCCAGTACTTC
CASSWDRSWETQYF
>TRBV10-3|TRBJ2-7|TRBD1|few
TGTGCCATCAGTCGGGACAGGGCAGTTCCCGAGCAGTACTTC
CAISRDRAVPEQYF
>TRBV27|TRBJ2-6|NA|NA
TGTGCCAGCAGTTTAAACAGGGAAAGGTTTGGGGCCAACGTCCTGACTTTC
CASSLNRERFGANVLTF
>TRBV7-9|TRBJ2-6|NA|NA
TGTGCCAGCAGTAAATCAGGGAATTTGCGCGGGGCCAACGTCCTGACTTTC
CASSKSGNLRGANVLTF
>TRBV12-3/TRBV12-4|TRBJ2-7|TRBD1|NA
TGTGCCAGCAGTTTAGACACGGGACAGAATTACGAGCAGTACTTC
CASSLDTGQNYEQYF
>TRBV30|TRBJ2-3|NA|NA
TGTGCCTGGAGTAGCATGGTTACGCAGTATTTT
CAWSSMVTQYF
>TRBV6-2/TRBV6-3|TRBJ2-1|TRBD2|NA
TGTGCCAGCAGTTTCCTAGCGGGAGAACCCTACAATGAGCAGTTCTTC
CASSFLAGEPYNEQFF
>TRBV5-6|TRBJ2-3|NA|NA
TGTGCCAGCAGCTTCCAATACTCGGATACGCAGTATTTT
CASSFQYSDTQYF
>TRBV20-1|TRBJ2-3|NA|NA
TGCAGTGCTAGGATACTCGGGAGAGAGGCAGATACGCAGTATTTT
CSARILGREADTQYF
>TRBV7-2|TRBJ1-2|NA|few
TGTGCCAGCAGCTTAGCGCTTGGGCGGACAAACTATGGCTACACCTTC
CASSLALGRTNYGYTF
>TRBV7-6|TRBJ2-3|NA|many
TGTGCCAGCAGCTTAACTGGGACTGAAACAGATACGCAGTATTTT
CASSLTGTETDTQYF
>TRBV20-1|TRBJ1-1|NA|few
TGCAGTGCTTTCCTAGTAAACACTGAAGCTTTCTTT
CSAFLVNTEAFF
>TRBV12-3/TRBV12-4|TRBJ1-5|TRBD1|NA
TGTGCCAGCAGTGTTAGGACAGGGTATGGGAATCAGCCCCAGCATTTT
CASSVRTGYGNQPQHF
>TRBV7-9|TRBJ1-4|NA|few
TGTGCCAGCAGCTTAGCAGGGGTCGAAAAACTGTTTTTT
CASSLAGVEKLFF
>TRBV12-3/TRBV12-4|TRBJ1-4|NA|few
TGTGCCAGCAGTTTGGGGGGGCCGAGTGAAAAACTGTTTTTT
CASSLGGPSEKLFF
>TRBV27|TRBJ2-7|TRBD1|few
TGTGCCAGCAGTCATCAGGGGGCCCCCTACGAGCAGTACTTC
CASSHQGAPYEQYF
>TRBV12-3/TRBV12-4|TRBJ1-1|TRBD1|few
TGTGCCAGCAGACCAGACAGGGCAATGGCCACTGAAGCTTTCTTT
CASRPDRAMATEAFF
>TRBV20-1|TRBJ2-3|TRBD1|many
TGCAGTGCTAGTCGAGGGGGCCCAGATACGCAGTATTTT
CSASRGGPDTQYF
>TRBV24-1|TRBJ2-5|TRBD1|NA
TGTGCCACCAGTGACCAAGCAGGGGGCCAAGAGACCCAGTACTTC
CATSDQAGGQETQYF
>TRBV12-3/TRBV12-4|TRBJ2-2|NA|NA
NA
CASSPRNLGLPLQRELFF
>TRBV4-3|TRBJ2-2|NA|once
TGCGCCAGCAGCCAATATCTTTGGCCCGAACTAGCCGAGAACACCGGGGAGCTGTTTTTT
CASSQYLWPELAENTGELFF
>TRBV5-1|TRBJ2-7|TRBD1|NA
TGCGCCAGCAGCCCCTCGACAGGGGGGGTCGAGCAGTACTTC
CASSPSTGGVEQYF
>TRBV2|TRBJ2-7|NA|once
TGTGCCAGCACCGGGCGTCGGACGAACACCTACGAGCAGTACTTC
CASTGRRTNTYEQYF
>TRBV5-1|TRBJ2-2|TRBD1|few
TGCGCCAGCATGGACAGGGAAAACGGGGAGCTGTTTTTT
CASMDRENGELFF
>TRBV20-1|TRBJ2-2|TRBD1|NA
TGCAGTGCTAGAGTAATGGGACAGGGGGCGCGGAGGACCGGGGAGCTGTTTTTT
CSARVMGQGARRTGELFF
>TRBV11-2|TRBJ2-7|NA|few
TGTGCCAGCAGCTTAACTGATGTCTACGAGCAGTACTTC
CASSLTDVYEQYF
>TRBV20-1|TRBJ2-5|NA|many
TGCAGTGCTAGACGATGGACTATCTCTCTGGAGACCCAGTACTTC
CSARRWTISLETQYF
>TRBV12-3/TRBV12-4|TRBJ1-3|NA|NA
TGTGCCAGCAGCCCGGGCCTACCCCACACCATATATTTT
CASSPGLPHTIYF
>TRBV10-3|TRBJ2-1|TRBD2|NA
TGTGCCATCAGTGAGACCGGGACTAGCGGGAGTAATGAGCAGTTCTTC
CAISETGTSGSNEQFF
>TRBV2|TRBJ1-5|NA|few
TGTGCCAGCAGTGTTGTAGGGATGGGAAATCAGCCCCAGCATTTT
CASSVVGMGNQPQHF